This TCR beta chain was recovered during a study of technical replicates of blood from several donors. The repertoire was sequenced with immunoSEQ multiplex PCR; TCRdb's copy has only in-frame clones and lacks some. This sample yields about 94,000 clones, of which about 96% are seen a single time; roughly 0.19% belongs to the top ten. Trimming took 5 bases from V and 10 from J; bases not matched to a gene: 12. Germline values: CDR1 SGHTA, CDR2 FQGTGA. This CDR3 comprises 15 residues. The chain combines TRBV7-3 with TRBJ2-5; 11 nucleotides match TRBD2. The sequenced sample consisted of T cells isolated from PBMCs. This sequence originates from a human donor in good health. Here the CDR3 reads CASSPSGGSTQSQYF. The CDR3 DNA reads TGTGCCAGCAGCCCTAGCGGGGGGTCAACCCAGAGCCAGTACTTC.